This TCR beta chain was found in a study of blood T cell repertoires in COVID-19 (dated by TCRdb to 2018 to 2020). As for the study more broadly: Samples covering the acute and convalescent phases of COVID-19 were provided by collaborators in the United States, Italy and Spain. The material from the prospective study consisted of cDNA or gDNA derived from T cells, B-cell-depleted T cells, or PBMCs. Where available, HLA class I and class II types were taken from metadata supplied by the sample provider and were not determined by assay-based typing. The dataset comprised deeply sampled blood TCRbeta repertoires from subjects exposed to, actively infected with, or recovered from COVID-19. A freely available public database, intended as a resource for researchers studying the immune response to SARS-CoV-2, is where the repertoires were released. The samples were drawn from the first 160 participants of the ongoing ImmuneRACE study and from 1,254 subjects provided by 6 global collaborators. A de-identified subject ID, COVID-19 status, age in years and sex were almost always included in the sample metadata. Beyond this particular receptor, the publication reports: Clinical and demographic metadata were provided uncurated, with the amount varying by source and participant.

TCRbeta CDR3 regions were amplified from genomic DNA using the immunoSEQ Assay, a bias-controlled multiplex PCR. Concerning the study's data processing: The number of nucleated cells in each sample was estimated by amplification of reference gene primers within the assay. To quantify the absolute abundance of each unique TCRbeta CDR3 rearrangement, sequence reads were collapsed and filtered. For each sample, productive Simpson clonality was calculated as the square root of Simpson's diversity index across productive rearrangements. TCRdb carries this immuneACCESS record with in-frame sequences only. Its versions omit some clonotypes, under half of them owing to an unresolved V gene in the studies checked, with the rest unexplained. The V and J calls and clone size come from that table; D and trimming were worked out from the DNA. This sample comprises about 250,000 clones, over 75% of them detected only once. Jointly, the top ten make up 1.5% to 2% of the sample.

Participants in the prospective study were enrolled through a virtual design, were aged roughly 18 to 100 years, and lived in under 25 United States geographic areas. Cohort assignment in the prospective study relied on participant-reported clinical history from a screening survey and a study questionnaire. ImmuneRACE Cohort 3 recovered participants were defined by two consecutive negative NP/OP PCR tests, healthcare professional clearance, or symptom resolution. Mobile phlebotomists in the prospective study collected whole blood, serum and a nasopharyngeal or oropharyngeal swab from every participant. Participants in the prospective study had the option to provide additional blood draws and questionnaires over a roughly 2-month period. Prospective study blood samples were shipped either frozen or at room temperature before DNA extraction. Taken from the germline V gene, the CDR1 and CDR2 loops are SGHTA and FQGNSA. A distance of 19 bases separates the germline ends of V and J, which lose 5 bases and 8 bases respectively. The cysteine opens and the phenylalanine closes a CDR3 of 15 amino acids. Just the 45-base CDR3 DNA is kept, in frame starting at base 1.

About this clone itself: Its recognized antigen is unknown. The sample holds no much larger clone one base away, and base qualities are not on file.

The source is a man in his forties or fifties who had recovered from COVID-19. The specimen sequenced was PBMCs or T cells enriched from blood (not recorded which). The chain employs TRBV7-2 and TRBJ2-1; D gene: possibly TRBD2, on 6 matching bases. The CDR3 region has the sequence CASSPALSGSDEQFF. The DNA sequence is given as TGTGCCAGCAGCCCAGCGCTTAGCGGTTCCGATGAGCAGTTCTTC.